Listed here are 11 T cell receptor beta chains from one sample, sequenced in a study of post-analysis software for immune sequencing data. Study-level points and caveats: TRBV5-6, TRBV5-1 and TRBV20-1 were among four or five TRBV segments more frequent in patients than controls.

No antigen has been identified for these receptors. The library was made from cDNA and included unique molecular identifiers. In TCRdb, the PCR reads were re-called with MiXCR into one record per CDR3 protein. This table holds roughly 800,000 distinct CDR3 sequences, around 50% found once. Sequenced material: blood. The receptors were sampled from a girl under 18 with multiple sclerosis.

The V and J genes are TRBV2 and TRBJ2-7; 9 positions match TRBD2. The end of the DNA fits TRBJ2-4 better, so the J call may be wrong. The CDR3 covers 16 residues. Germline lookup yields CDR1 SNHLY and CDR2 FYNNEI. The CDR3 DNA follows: TGTGCCAGCGGTCCCGACCTTAGCGGGAGAGGAGACATTCAGTACTTC. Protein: CASGPDLSGRGDIQYF.

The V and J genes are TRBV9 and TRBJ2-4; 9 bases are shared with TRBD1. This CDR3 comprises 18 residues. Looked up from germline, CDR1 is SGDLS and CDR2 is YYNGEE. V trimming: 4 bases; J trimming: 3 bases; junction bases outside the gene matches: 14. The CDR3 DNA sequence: TGTGCCAGCAGCCCCGGACAGGGGTGGGCGCGGAACAAAAACATTCAGTACTTC. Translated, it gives CASSPGQGWARNKNIQYF.

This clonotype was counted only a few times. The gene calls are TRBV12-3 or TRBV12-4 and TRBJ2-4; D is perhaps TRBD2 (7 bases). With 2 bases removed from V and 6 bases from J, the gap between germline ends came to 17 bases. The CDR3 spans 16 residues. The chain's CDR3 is CASSLFRAGAGNIQYF. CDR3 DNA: TGTGCCAGCAGTTTATTCCGGGCGGGGGCTGGAAACATTCAGTACTTC.

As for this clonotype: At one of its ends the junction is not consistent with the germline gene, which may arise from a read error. CDR3 DNA: TGTGTCAGCAGTCCCGAGGGATCGTACAATGAGCAGTTCTTC. It translates to CVSSPEGSYNEQFF. V and J are TRBV6-5 and TRBJ2-1; perhaps TRBD2 as D (5 bases). Per the germline V gene, CDR1 is MNHEY and CDR2 is SVGAGI. The CDR3 loop spans 14 amino acids.

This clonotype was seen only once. CDR3 region: CSATRTSGRGTRETQYF. The CDR3 region has the DNA TGCAGTGCTACCCGGACTAGCGGGAGGGGGACCCGAGAGACCCAGTACTTC. This sequence joins TRBV20-1 and TRBJ2-5; TRBD2 matches at 15 bases. In germline, CDR1 is DFQATT, CDR2 SNEGSKA (reference sequence). V lost 4 bases to trimming and J lost 4 bases; unmatched junction nucleotides: 10. The CDR3 contains 17 residues.

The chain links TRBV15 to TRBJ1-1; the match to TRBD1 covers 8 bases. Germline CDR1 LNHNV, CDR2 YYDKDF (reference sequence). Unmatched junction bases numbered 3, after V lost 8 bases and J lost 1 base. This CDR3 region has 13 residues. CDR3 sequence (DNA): TGTGCCACCGACAGGGGTTGGAACACTGAAGCTTTCTTT. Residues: CATDRGWNTEAFF.

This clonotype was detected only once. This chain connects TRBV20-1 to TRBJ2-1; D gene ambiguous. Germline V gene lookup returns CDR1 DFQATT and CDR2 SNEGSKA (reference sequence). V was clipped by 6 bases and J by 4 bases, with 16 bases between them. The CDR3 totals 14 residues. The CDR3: CSAPTVIPYNEQFF. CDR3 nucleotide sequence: TGCAGTGCCCCAACAGTTATCCCGTACAATGAGCAGTTCTTC.

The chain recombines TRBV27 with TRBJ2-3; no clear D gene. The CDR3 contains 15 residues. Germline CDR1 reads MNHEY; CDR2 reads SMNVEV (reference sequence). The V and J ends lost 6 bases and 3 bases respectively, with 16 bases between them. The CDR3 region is CASSRTLTWTDTQYF. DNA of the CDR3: TGTGCCAGCAGCCGGACGCTAACTTGGACAGATACGCAGTATTTT.

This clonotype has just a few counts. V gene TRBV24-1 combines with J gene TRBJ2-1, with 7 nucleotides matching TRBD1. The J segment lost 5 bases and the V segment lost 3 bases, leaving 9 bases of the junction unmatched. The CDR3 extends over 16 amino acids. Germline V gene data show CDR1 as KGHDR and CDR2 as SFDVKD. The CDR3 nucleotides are TGTGCCACCAGTGATAAAACCGGGACAGTCAACAATGAGCAGTTCTTC. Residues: CATSDKTGTVNNEQFF.

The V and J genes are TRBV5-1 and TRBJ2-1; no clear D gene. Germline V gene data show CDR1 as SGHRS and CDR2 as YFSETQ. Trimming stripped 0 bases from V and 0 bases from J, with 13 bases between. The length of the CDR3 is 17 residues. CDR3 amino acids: CASSLALGGSSYNEQFF. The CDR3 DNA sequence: TGCGCCAGCAGCTTGGCCCTCGGCGGAAGCTCCTACAATGAGCAGTTCTTC.

CDR3 coding DNA: TGCAGCGTTCTGCCCCGAGAGGGGAACACCTTC. Amino acids: CSVLPREGNTF. This sequence joins TRBV29-1 and TRBJ1-2; tentative D call: TRBD1 (5 bases). This CDR3 region has 11 residues. Trimming cost V 5 bases and J 12 bases, with 16 bases left between them. Germline V CDR1 and CDR2: SQVTM, ANQGSEA.